The 15 T cell receptor beta chains below were found in one sample sequenced in a study of spatial heterogeneity in lung cancer. Time point: blood at routine non-recurrence follow-up after resection. TCRdb analysed the 5' RACE reads with MiXCR anew, one entry per CDR3 protein. The data contain about 94,000 distinct CDR3 sequences, approximately 19% of them singletons. Sequencing used PBMCs, obtained at follow-up. The receptors here all came from a male donor with early-stage non-small cell lung cancer.

This clonotype was recorded at least ten times. The genes are TRBV20-1 and TRBJ1-2; D is undetermined. Deletions cut 3 bases from V and 4 bases from J, with 12 bases between. The CDR3 extends over 13 amino acids. Per germline, CDR1 DFQATT and CDR2 SNEGSKA (reference sequence). CDR3 in amino acids: CSASHSAGYGYTF. CDR3 bases: TGCAGTGCTAGCCACAGTGCGGGCTATGGCTACACCTTC.

The chain couples TRBV20-1 to TRBJ1-4, with D perhaps TRBD1 (5 bases). The ends were cut back, 1 base at V and 5 bases at J, with 5 bases in the middle. Germline V gives CDR1 DFQATT, CDR2 SNEGSKA (reference sequence). The CDR3 has 12 residues. CDR3 amino acids: CSARAGNEKLFF. Here the CDR3 DNA reads TGCAGTGCTAGAGCAGGGAATGAAAAACTGTTTTTT.

This clonotype was picked up a small number of times. V is TRBV5-1 and J is TRBJ1-1; TRBD1 matches at 8 bases. The CDR3 is 14 residues long. Germline V gives CDR1 SGHRS, CDR2 YFSETQ. J was trimmed by 4 bases and V by 3 bases; bases with no gene match: 5. In nucleotides, the CDR3 is TGCGCCAGCAGCTCCGGACAGGGAGGCACTGAAGCTTTCTTT. As protein: CASSSGQGGTEAFF.

The V gene is TRBV4-3, the J gene TRBJ2-1; the match to TRBD2 covers 12 bases. Germline-derived CDR1 and CDR2 are LGHNA and YSLEER. The CDR3 has 17 residues. V gave up 3 bases and J gave up 4 bases; unmatched junction bases: 7. CDR3 sequence: CASSQETSGGHYNEQFF. The CDR3 coding sequence is TGCGCCAGCAGCCAGGAGACTAGCGGGGGACATTACAATGAGCAGTTCTTC.

About this clonotype itself: A read error may account for a junction end that differs from germline. The chain has TRBV2 and TRBJ1-5; possible D gene TRBD1, 6 bases. The CDR3 spans 13 residues. CDR1 is SNHLY, CDR2 FYNNEI, per germline. The CDR3 loop reads CVSNREGNQPQHF. The DNA of the CDR3 is TGTGTCAGCAACAGGGAGGGCAATCAGCCCCAGCATTTT.

The chain is built from TRBV6-2 or TRBV6-3 and TRBJ1-1; D is possibly TRBD1 (6 bases). CDR3 length: 12 residues. CDR1 and CDR2 (germline): MNHEY, SVGEGT. Trimming shortened V by 5 bases and J by 6 bases, and 10 bases separated the two germline ends. CDR3 in amino acids: CASSRGASEAFF. DNA for the CDR3: TGTGCCAGCAGTCGGGGGGCATCTGAAGCTTTCTTT.

The V call is TRBV19, the J call TRBJ1-2; unclear D gene. The CDR3 runs 14 residues. V was shortened by 6 bases and J by 4 bases, with 15 bases between the two germline ends. Germline values: CDR1 LNHDA, CDR2 SQIVND (reference sequence). CDR3 nucleotides: TGTGCCAGTAGCCCGGACCGAGCCTTCTATGGCTACACCTTC. It translates to CASSPDRAFYGYTF.

This clonotype has a handful of counts. The chain carries TRBV5-1 and TRBJ1-4; D unclear. In germline, CDR1 is SGHRS, CDR2 YFSETQ. This CDR3 spans 15 amino acids. V lost 7 bases and J 0 bases, leaving 13 bases between the germline ends. The CDR3 DNA is TGCGCCAGCCGCGCAGGACCAGCAACTAATGAAAAACTGTTTTTT. This codes for CASRAGPATNEKLFF. Together with reference TRBV5-1 and TRBJ1-4, the CDR3 gives the full variable domain: KAGVTQTPRYLIKTRGQQVTLSCSPISGHRSVSWYQQTPGQGLQFLFEYFSETQRNKGNFPGRFSGRQFSNSRSEMNVSTLELGDSALYLCASRAGPATNEKLFFGSGTQLSVL.

The table lists this clonotype with many counts. V and J are TRBV7-2 and TRBJ2-5; no clear D gene. V was shortened by 1 base and J by 2 bases, with 11 bases between the two germline ends. The CDR3 has 15 residues. Germline lookup yields CDR1 SGHTA and CDR2 FQGNSA. CDR3 residues: CASSLGFSQQETQYF. Here the CDR3 DNA reads TGTGCCAGCAGCTTAGGTTTCTCACAGCAAGAGACCCAGTACTTC. Together with reference TRBV7-2 and TRBJ2-5, the CDR3 gives the full variable domain: GAGVSQSPSNKVTEKGKDVELRCDPISGHTALYWYRQSLGQGLEFLIYFQGNSAPDKSGLPSDRFSAERTGGSVSTLTIQRTQQEDSAVYLCASSLGFSQQETQYFGPGTRLLVL.

This clonotype was seen ten or more times. The rearrangement links TRBV12-5 to TRBJ2-3, with TRBD2 matching 7 bases. Germline V lookup: CDR1 LGHNT, CDR2 FRNRAP. Unmatched junction bases numbered 9, after V lost 5 bases and J lost 4 bases. This CDR3 contains 15 residues. CDR3 residues: CASGPRGRVADTQYF. CDR3 in DNA: TGTGCTAGTGGTCCGCGGGGGAGGGTGGCAGATACGCAGTATTTT.

This clonotype was seen a handful of times. The chain is built from TRBV11-1 and TRBJ2-5; 9 nucleotides agree with TRBD1. With 4 bases clipped from V and 2 bases from J, the junction kept 5 bases outside the gene matches. Germline CDR1 reads SGHAT; CDR2 reads FQDESV (reference sequence). The CDR3 length is 15 residues. CDR3 protein: CASSSGQGRQETQYF. The CDR3 DNA is TGTGCCAGCAGCTCCGGACAGGGGAGACAAGAGACCCAGTACTTC.

This clonotype was picked up many times. The chain has TRBV6-5 and TRBJ1-1; TRBD1 aligns across 9 bases. After removal of 5 bases from V and 5 bases from J, the junction contained 6 bases not matched to a gene. In germline, CDR1 is MNHEY, CDR2 SVGAGI. This CDR3 region has 14 residues. This chain's CDR3 is CASSPGTGHTEAFF. CDR3 DNA sequence: TGTGCCAGCAGTCCCGGGACAGGGCATACTGAAGCTTTCTTT.

Relative to its sample, this clonotype is medium-sized (0.01 to 0.1%). CDR3 loop: CASSGTGDVVEKLFF. In DNA form, the CDR3 reads TGTGCCAGCAGCGGTACTGGGGACGTGGTGGAAAAACTGTTTTTT. The rearrangement joins TRBV14 to TRBJ1-4, with D tentatively TRBD1 (5 bases). The CDR3 sequence is 15 residues long. Germline V gene lookup returns CDR1 SGHDN and CDR2 FVKESK. Trimming took 5 bases from V and 8 from J, leaving 18 bases between them.

The sample holds a few counts of this clonotype. This chain connects TRBV7-2 to TRBJ2-4; D uncertain. The CDR3 loop spans 14 amino acids. Germline V gene data show CDR1 as SGHTA and CDR2 as FQGNSA. Trimming pared 5 bases from V and 3 bases from J, leaving 11 bases between. The CDR3 nucleotides read TGTGCCAGCAGCCCGCAAGGGAACAAAAACATTCAGTACTTC. Amino acid sequence: CASSPQGNKNIQYF.

A note on this clonotype: A much larger clone lies one base from this, so it may be a read error. The CDR3 ends on some other residue instead of the conserved phenylalanine or tryptophan, so this is likely a read error. This chain links TRBV20-1 with TRBJ2-1; D perhaps matches TRBD1 (6 bases). The V end was cut by 5 bases, the J end by 3 bases, with 11 bases between. CDR3 length equals 13 residues. Germline CDR1 DFQATT, CDR2 SNEGSKA (reference sequence). CDR3 sequence: CSAPDRNYNEQFY. In nucleotides, the CDR3 is TGCAGTGCTCCCGACAGGAACTACAATGAGCAGTTCTAC.